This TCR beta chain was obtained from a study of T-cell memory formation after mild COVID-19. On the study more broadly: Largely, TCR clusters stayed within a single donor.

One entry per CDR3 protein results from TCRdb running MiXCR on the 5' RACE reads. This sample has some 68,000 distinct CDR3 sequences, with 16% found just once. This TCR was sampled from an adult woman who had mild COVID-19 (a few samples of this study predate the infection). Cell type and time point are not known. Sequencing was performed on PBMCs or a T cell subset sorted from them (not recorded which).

CDR3 protein: CASSLAYLAAGDSPLHF. The CDR3 coding sequence is TGCGCCAGCAGCTTGGCCTACCTAGCGGCGGGGGATTCACCCCTCCACTTT. The chain employs TRBV5-1 and TRBJ1-6; a weak D match, TRBD1 (5 bases). V dropped 0 bases and J dropped 8 bases, with 18 bases sitting between them. This CDR3 spans 17 amino acids. Looked up from germline, CDR1 is SGHRS and CDR2 is YFSETQ.